This T cell receptor beta chain was observed in a study of Graves' ophthalmopathy and Graves' hyperthyroidism. Study-level results: Among expanded thyroid clonotypes above 0.001 frequency, most also occurred in blood. The 13-signature model separated ophthalmopathy from stable hyperthyroidism at 85% to 90% sensitivity and about 81% specificity.

The germline V and J ends were trimmed by 5 bases and 0 bases, with 14 bases remaining between them. The CDR3 has 17 residues. In germline, CDR1 is MNHNS, CDR2 SASEGT. The TCR beta CDR3 regions underwent amplification from RNA transcripts. HTBI-primed RT-PCR formed the first round, and a multiplex PCR formed the second. TCRdb itself ran the multiplex PCR reads through MiXCR, one entry per CDR3 protein. This sample carries 500,000 to 700,000 distinct CDR3 sequences, around a fifth of them seen once, and the ten largest clones take more than 5.5%. This clonotype was observed many times. Antigen: not known. Diagnostic conclusions were grounded in clinical symptoms, serum thyroxine, TRAb, thyroid ultrasound and orbital computed tomography.

Sequencing used peripheral blood. The gene calls are TRBV6-1 and TRBJ1-6; maybe TRBD1 (6 bases). This sequence was found in a woman between 18 and 29 years old with stable Graves' hyperthyroidism. Some clones in this sample may be carry-over from other donors' samples. The CDR3 coding sequence is TGTGCCAGCAGTCGAGGGTTGGACAGCTCCTATAATTCACCCCTCCACTTT. Protein: CASSRGLDSSYNSPLHF.